One sample yielded the 6 T cell receptor beta chains listed below, sequenced in a study of blood T cell repertoires in COVID-19. Clones were sequenced by immunoSEQ multiplex PCR, and TCRdb holds only the in-frame ones, with some missing. The sample shows 99,000 or so clones, approximately 83% of them seen only once. Sequencing was carried out using peripheral blood. The receptor source for this set is a woman older than 75 with active or convalescent COVID-19.

This clone has a handful of counts. The chain carries TRBV5-8 and TRBJ1-1; TRBD1 might be the D (5 bases). The V end lost 5 bases, the J end lost 4 bases, and 21 bases lay between the germline ends. The CDR3 is 16 residues long. From germline, CDR1 is SGHTS and CDR2 YDEGEE. The CDR3 sequence: CASRRWGLGGSTEAFF. The CDR3 DNA reads TGTGCCAGCAGAAGATGGGGGTTGGGGGGGAGCACTGAAGCTTTCTTT.

V and J are TRBV16 and TRBJ1-4; D is unclear. The V gene's germline CDR1 is KGHSY and CDR2 FQNENV. The CDR3 contains 15 residues. Trimming removed 4 bases at V and 4 bases at J, with 13 bases between. The CDR3 bases are TGTGCCAGCAGCCCCCAACTGTTGTATAATGAAAAACTGTTTTTT. This sequence encodes CASSPQLLYNEKLFF.

The chain recombines TRBV5-5 with TRBJ2-1, with 9 bases fitting TRBD2. This CDR3 has 16 residues. V shed 0 bases, J shed 4 bases, and the junction held 5 bases outside the gene matches. From germline, CDR1 is SGHKS and CDR2 YYEKEE (reference sequence). CDR3 amino acids: CASSLAASGGYNEQFF. In DNA form, the CDR3 reads TGTGCCAGCAGCTTGGCTGCGAGCGGGGGGTACAATGAGCAGTTCTTC.

In this sample, this clone turned up once. The genes are TRBV5-1 and TRBJ1-1; D uncertain. V was clipped by 0 bases and J by 6 bases, with 21 bases between them. CDR1 is SGHRS, CDR2 YFSETQ, per germline. The CDR3 runs to 17 residues. The CDR3 DNA follows: TGCGCCAGCAGCTTGGCCAACCCTTCTCTACCAAACGCTGAAGCTTTCTTT. Translation: CASSLANPSLPNAEAFF.

The genes are TRBV29-1 and TRBJ1-1; D is unresolved. Germline CDR1 reads SQVTM; CDR2 reads ANQGSEA. V shed 8 bases and J shed 1 base, with 11 bases lying between them. The CDR3 runs 12 residues. CDR3 residues: CSPVRGNTEAFF. The CDR3 DNA sequence: TGCAGCCCTGTTCGGGGGAACACTGAAGCTTTCTTT.

The DNA for the CDR3 is TGTGCCAGCAGCCCCCGGGAGGGGGACGCCTCGAACACTGAAGCTTTCTTT. Residues: CASSPREGDASNTEAFF. The chain carries TRBV5-5 and TRBJ1-1; D is perhaps TRBD1 (6 bases). Germline loops: CDR1 SGHKS, CDR2 YYEKEE (reference sequence). The CDR3 covers 17 residues. V was shortened by 4 bases and J by 1 base, with 20 bases between the two germline ends.